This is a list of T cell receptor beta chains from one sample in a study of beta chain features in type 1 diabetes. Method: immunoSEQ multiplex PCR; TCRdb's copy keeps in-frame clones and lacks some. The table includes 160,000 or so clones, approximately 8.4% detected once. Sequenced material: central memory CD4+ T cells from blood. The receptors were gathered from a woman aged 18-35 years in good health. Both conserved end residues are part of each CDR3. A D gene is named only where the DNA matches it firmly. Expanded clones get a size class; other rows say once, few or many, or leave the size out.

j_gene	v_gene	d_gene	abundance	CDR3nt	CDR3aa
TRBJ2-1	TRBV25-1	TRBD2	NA	TGTGCCAGCAGGCCCCCGGGACTAGCGGGAGATAATGAGCAGTTCTTC	CASRPPGLAGDNEQFF
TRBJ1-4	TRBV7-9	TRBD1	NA	TGTGCCAGCAGCGCCAGACAGGGGGCTAATGAAAAACTGTTTTTT	CASSARQGANEKLFF
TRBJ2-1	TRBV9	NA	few	TGTGCCAGCAGCCCTGAGGTCAGCTCCTACAATGAGCAGTTCTTC	CASSPEVSSYNEQFF
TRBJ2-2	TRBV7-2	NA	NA	TGTGCCAGCAGCTTACCTCAGGTCGTGGAGCTGTTTTTT	CASSLPQVVELFF
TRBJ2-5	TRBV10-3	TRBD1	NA	TGTGCCATCAGTGAGTTGGGACAGGGGATCCAAGAGACCCAGTACTTC	CAISELGQGIQETQYF
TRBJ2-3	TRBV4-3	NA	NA	TGCGCCAGCAGCCAAGATAGTCGGGGGACTGCAGATACGCAGTATTTT	CASSQDSRGTADTQYF
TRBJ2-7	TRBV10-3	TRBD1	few	TGTGCCATAGGACAGGTCCTATTCTCCTACGAGCAGTACTTC	CAIGQVLFSYEQYF
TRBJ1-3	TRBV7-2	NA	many	TGTGCCAGCAGCTTAGCCGCAGACTCTGGAAACACCATATATTTT	CASSLAADSGNTIYF
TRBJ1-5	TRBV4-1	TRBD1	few	TGCGCCAGCAGCCAAAAACCCGGGACAGGGATTAGCAATCAGCCCCAGCATTTT	CASSQKPGTGISNQPQHF
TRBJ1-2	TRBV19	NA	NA	TGTGCCAGTAGGGAGAAAACGGGAGGTGTGAACTATGGCTACACCTTC	CASREKTGGVNYGYTF
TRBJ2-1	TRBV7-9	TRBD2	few	TGTGCCAGCAGCTTAGAGATTAGCGGGAGTGATGAGCAGTTCTTC	CASSLEISGSDEQFF
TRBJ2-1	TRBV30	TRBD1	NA	TGTGCCTGGAGTGGGCGGACAGGGTGGAATGAGCAGTTCTTC	CAWSGRTGWNEQFF
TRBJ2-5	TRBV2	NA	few	TGTGCCAGCAGGATCGAACAGAAGTACTTC	CASRIEQKYF
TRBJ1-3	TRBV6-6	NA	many	TGTGCCAGCAGTTCCCGGGACTCAGGGAGGAACACCATATATTTT	CASSSRDSGRNTIYF
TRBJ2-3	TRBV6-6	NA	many	TGTGCCAGCAGTTACGCGGCCCAGACAGATACGCAGTATTTT	CASSYAAQTDTQYF
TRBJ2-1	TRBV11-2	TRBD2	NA	TGTGCCAGCAGCTTTTTAGCGGGATTCTCCTACAATGAGCAGTTCTTC	CASSFLAGFSYNEQFF
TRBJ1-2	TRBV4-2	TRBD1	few	TGTGCCAGCAGCCAAGGACAGGGGATGATTGGCTACACCTTC	CASSQGQGMIGYTF
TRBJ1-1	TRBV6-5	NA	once	TGTGCCAGAGAACAGGGAAACACTGAAGCTTTCTTT	CAREQGNTEAFF
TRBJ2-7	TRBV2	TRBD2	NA	TGTGCCAGCAGTGGCGGACTAGCGGGTTTCTACGAGCAGTACTTC	CASSGGLAGFYEQYF
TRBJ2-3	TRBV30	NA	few	TGTGCCTGGAGCGGGGGGAAGGGGGGAACAGATACGCAGTATTTT	CAWSGGKGGTDTQYF
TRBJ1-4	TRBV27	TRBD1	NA	TGTGCCAGCAGTACACAGGGGGCTCGGGATGAAAAACTGTTTTTT	CASSTQGARDEKLFF
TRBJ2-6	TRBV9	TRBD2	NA	TGTGCCAGCAGCGCCCGTAGCGGGGGCCCTGGGGCCAACGTCCTGACTTTC	CASSARSGGPGANVLTF
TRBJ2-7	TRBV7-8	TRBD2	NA	TGTGCCAGCAGCTCACTAGCGAGTTTCTCCTACGAGCAGTACTTC	CASSSLASFSYEQYF
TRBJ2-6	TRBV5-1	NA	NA	TGCGCCAGCAGCGTCCCGACGGGGTCTGGGGCCAACGTCCTGACTTTC	CASSVPTGSGANVLTF
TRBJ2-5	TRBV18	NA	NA	TGTGCCAGCTCACCAGGCAGAGAGACCCAGTACTTC	CASSPGRETQYF